This T cell receptor (beta chain) was profiled in a study of T cells in Graves' hyperthyroidism and ophthalmopathy. Researchers amplified the TCR beta CDR3 regions from RNA transcripts. The HTBI set primed first-round TCR CDR3 RT-PCR. One entry per CDR3 protein, called by TCRdb with MiXCR from the multiplex PCR reads. The table lists under 350,000 distinct CDR3 sequences, around 20% of them singletons. Findings and caveats of the study: Most thyroid clonotypes that were expanded above 0.001 also turned up in blood.

V dropped 4 bases and J dropped 2 bases, with 15 bases sitting between them. The CDR3 consists of 14 residues. The germline gives CDR1 DFQATT, CDR2 SNEGSKA (reference sequence). This clonotype turned up a few times. What it binds is not known. This chain links TRBV20-1 with TRBJ2-7; a possible D gene is TRBD1 (6 bases). This TCR derives from a woman aged 45-65 years with Graves' hyperthyroidism. Sequencing was performed on blood. The CDR3 loop is CSAIWGTTTYEQYF. CDR3 DNA: TGCAGTGCTATATGGGGGACAACAACCTACGAGCAGTACTTC.